Following are 21 T cell receptor beta chains from one sample sequenced in a study of T cell changes during pregnancy in multiple sclerosis. TCRdb keeps only in-frame clones here, not all; method: immunoSEQ multiplex PCR. Of approximately 80,000 clones in the sample, 90% to 95% were seen once. This material consisted of PBMCs, taken in the first trimester of pregnancy. Receptor source: a female donor in good health, serving as a control in a pregnancy study. Some clones in this sample may be carry-over from other donors' samples.

The chain is built from TRBV27 and TRBJ2-7; 9 nucleotides line up with TRBD2. The germline gives CDR1 MNHEY, CDR2 SMNVEV (reference sequence). This CDR3 is 14 amino acids long. V lost 4 bases to trimming and J lost 4 bases; unmatched junction nucleotides: 5. This CDR3 is CASSSAGGRYEQYF. CDR3 DNA sequence: TGTGCCAGCAGTTCTGCGGGGGGGAGGTACGAGCAGTACTTC.

In this sample, this clone turned up a few times. The gene calls are TRBV7-2 and TRBJ1-1; 7 bases fit TRBD1. J lost 0 bases, V lost 5 bases, and 3 bases had no gene match. CDR1 is SGHTA, CDR2 FQGNSA, per germline. The CDR3 is made up of 14 amino acids. CDR3 region: CASSERGLNTEAFF. For the CDR3, the DNA is TGTGCCAGCAGCGAGAGGGGGCTGAACACTGAAGCTTTCTTT. The full variable domain, with the rest looked up from reference TRBV7-2 and TRBJ1-1, is GAGVSQSPSNKVTEKGKDVELRCDPISGHTALYWYRQSLGQGLEFLIYFQGNSAPDKSGLPSDRFSAERTGGSVSTLTIQRTQQEDSAVYLCASSERGLNTEAFFGQGTRLTVV.

The rearrangement links TRBV28 to TRBJ1-1; maybe TRBD1 (5 bases). The germline V gene encodes CDR1 MDHEN and CDR2 SYDVKM. V was shortened by 6 bases and J by 2 bases, with 13 bases between the two germline ends. CDR3 size: 14 residues. The chain's CDR3 is CASSPIQENTEAFF. CDR3 DNA: TGTGCCAGCAGCCCAATACAGGAAAACACTGAAGCTTTCTTT.

This chain links TRBV4-3 with TRBJ2-7; tentatively, D is TRBD1 (6 bases). Germline V CDR1 and CDR2: LGHNA, YSLEER. V was cut by 4 bases and J by 5 bases, with 18 bases left in between. The CDR3 consists of 15 residues. The CDR3 nucleotides read TGCGCCAGCAGCCCGCCGGGGCAGGGGATGAACGAGCAGTACTTC. It yields the protein CASSPPGQGMNEQYF.

The V gene is TRBV18, the J gene TRBJ1-2, with 8 bases aligning to TRBD1. V shed 6 bases, J shed 2 bases, and the junction held 11 bases outside the gene matches. Germline assignment: CDR1 KGHSH and CDR2 LQKENI. This CDR3 has 16 residues. DNA of the CDR3: TGTGCCAGCTCTCCAATCTCCGGGACAGGAAACTATGGCTACACCTTC. Translated, it gives CASSPISGTGNYGYTF.

V usage is TRBV5-1 and J usage is TRBJ2-1; D ambiguous. CDR1 and CDR2 from the germline V gene are SGHRS and YFSETQ. V was clipped by 4 bases and J by 0 bases, with 11 bases between them. This CDR3 has 15 amino acids. The CDR3 is CASSPAASSYNEQFF. Written as DNA, the CDR3 is TGCGCCAGCAGCCCTGCTGCTAGCTCCTACAATGAGCAGTTCTTC.

This clone came up a few times. V gene TRBV6-1 combines with J gene TRBJ1-1, with 7 bases matching TRBD1. The length of the CDR3 is 13 residues. V shed 5 bases, J shed 1 base, and the junction held 1 base outside the gene matches. The V gene's germline CDR1 is MNHNS and CDR2 SASEGT. CDR3: CASSRDRNTEAFF. CDR3 in DNA: TGTGCCAGCAGTCGGGACAGGAACACTGAAGCTTTCTTT.

The V call is TRBV19, the J call TRBJ2-1; the D gene is possibly TRBD2 (5 bases). The length of the CDR3 is 14 residues. V lost 6 bases, J lost 2 bases, and 11 bases lay in between. CDR1 is LNHDA, CDR2 SQIVND, per germline (reference sequence). The CDR3 protein is CASSLDSAYNEQFF. The DNA of the CDR3 is TGTGCCAGTAGCCTGGACTCAGCCTACAATGAGCAGTTCTTC.

The gene calls are TRBV28 and TRBJ2-7; 8 nucleotides agree with TRBD1. Losses at the gene ends were 5 bases for V and 3 bases for J; bases not matched to a gene: 9. Germline CDR1 and CDR2: MDHEN and SYDVKM. The CDR3 is 15 amino acids. The CDR3: CASSPTGGAYYEQYF. The CDR3 DNA reads as TGTGCCAGCAGTCCAACAGGGGGTGCCTACTACGAGCAGTACTTC.

V and J are TRBV6-5 and TRBJ2-6; tentative D call: TRBD2 (5 bases). Germline V gene sequence: CDR1 MNHEY, CDR2 SVGAGI. The CDR3 is 15 residues long. Between the trimmed V and J ends, which lost 10 bases and 3 bases, there was a span of 16 bases. For the CDR3, the DNA is TGTGCCACCTACACGGGGAGCGGTGGGGCCAACGTCCTGACTTTC. It specifies CATYTGSGGANVLTF.

This chain joins TRBV7-9 and TRBJ2-7; D unclear. The CDR3 is 12 residues long. Trimming pared 5 bases from V and 3 bases from J, leaving 8 bases between. Germline values: CDR1 SEHNR, CDR2 FQNEAQ (reference sequence). CDR3 residues: CASSQASYEQYF. Here the CDR3 DNA reads TGTGCCAGCAGCCAAGCTAGCTACGAGCAGTACTTC.

This clone has just one count. The chain recombines TRBV28 with TRBJ1-1; no clear D. The germline gives CDR1 MDHEN, CDR2 SYDVKM. The V end lost 2 bases, the J end lost 1 base, and 2 bases lay between the germline ends. The CDR3 sequence is 12 residues long. CDR3 DNA sequence: TGTGCCAGCAGTTTACAGAACACTGAAGCTTTCTTT. It yields the protein CASSLQNTEAFF.

CDR3 in amino acids: CASSLDRGRRNEKLFF. The DNA of the CDR3 is TGTGCCAGCAGCTTAGACAGGGGTAGGAGAAATGAAAAACTGTTTTTT. This chain uses TRBV7-6 with TRBJ1-4, with 7 bases identical to TRBD1. Germline V gene lookup returns CDR1 SGHVS and CDR2 FNYEAQ. CDR3 length: 16 residues. The V and J ends lost 1 base and 5 bases, in that order; junction bases with no gene match: 7. The full variable domain, completed using reference TRBV7-6 and TRBJ1-4, is GAGVSQSPRYKVTKRGQDVALRCDPISGHVSLYWYRQALGQGPEFLTYFNYEAQQDKSGLPNDRFSAERPEGSISTLTIQRTEQRDSAMYRCASSLDRGRRNEKLFFGSGTQLSVL.

CDR3 nucleotides: TGCAGCGTTTCCCCGGGAGGGGGAGATACGCAGTATTTT. Its protein product is CSVSPGGGDTQYF. The rearrangement joins TRBV29-1 to TRBJ2-3; TRBD2 matches at 8 bases. CDR3 length: 13 residues. Looked up from germline, CDR1 is SQVTM and CDR2 is ANQGSEA. With 5 bases clipped from V and 5 bases from J, the junction kept 6 bases outside the gene matches.

This chain joins TRBV5-1 and TRBJ2-1; 7 bases match TRBD1. CDR3 size: 14 residues. V lost 0 bases and J lost 8; bases outside the gene matches: 5. CDR1 is SGHRS and CDR2 is YFSETQ in the germline V gene. CDR3 sequence reads: CASSLGQGRDEQFF. CDR3 bases: TGCGCCAGCAGCTTGGGACAGGGTAGGGATGAGCAGTTCTTC.

The chain couples TRBV25-1 to TRBJ2-1, with 11 bases that match TRBD1. The CDR3 extends over 17 amino acids. Per the germline V gene, CDR1 is MGHDK and CDR2 is SYGVNS. J gave up 5 bases and V 3 bases, and 9 bases lay outside the gene matches. The CDR3 nucleotides read TGTGCCAGCAGTGATGGACAGGGGGCGTTCGGGCACAATGAGCAGTTCTTC. Translating it yields CASSDGQGAFGHNEQFF.

Comments on this clone: Within the sample, other DNA sequences also encode this same CDR3. The CDR3: CASSEAGGHNEQFF. The DNA for the CDR3 is TGTGCCAGCAGTGAAGCGGGGGGACACAATGAGCAGTTCTTC. The rearrangement uses TRBV6-1 and TRBJ2-1; maybe TRBD2 (6 bases). This CDR3 region has 14 residues. In germline, CDR1 is MNHNS, CDR2 SASEGT. V lost 0 bases to trimming and J lost 5 bases, with 8 bases between them.

The chain recombines TRBV5-1 with TRBJ2-5, with TRBD1 matching over 9 bases. CDR3 length equals 14 residues. V lost 4 bases and J lost 5; bases outside the gene matches: 6. The germline V gene has CDR1 SGHRS and CDR2 YFSETQ. The CDR3 is CASSGTGNGETQYF. DNA of the CDR3: TGCGCCAGCAGCGGGACAGGGAACGGGGAGACCCAGTACTTC.

J is TRBJ2-7 and V is TRBV27, with 11 bases identical to TRBD2. The germline V gene has CDR1 MNHEY and CDR2 SMNVEV (reference sequence). Trimming took 1 base from V and 2 from J; bases not matched to a gene: 4. This CDR3 region has 16 residues. The CDR3 spells CASSLLGLADPYEQYF. Here the CDR3 DNA reads TGTGCCAGCAGTTTATTGGGACTAGCGGACCCCTACGAGCAGTACTTC.

The chain joins TRBV13 to TRBJ1-3; D uncertain. Trimming took off 5 bases at V and 4 bases at J, with 9 bases between the two ends. The CDR3 totals 13 residues. Germline V gene lookup returns CDR1 PRHDT and CDR2 FYEKMQ (reference sequence). The CDR3 nucleotides read TGTGCCAGCAGCCCCCCAGGCGGAAACACCATATATTTT. Protein: CASSPPGGNTIYF. Drawing the rest from reference TRBV13 and TRBJ1-3, the complete variable domain is AAGVIQSPRHLIKEKRETATLKCYPIPRHDTVYWYQQGPGQDPQFLISFYEKMQSDKGSIPDRFSAQQFSDYHSELNMSSLELGDSALYFCASSPPGGNTIYFGEGSWLTVV.

V is TRBV5-1 and J is TRBJ1-2, with D tentatively TRBD1 (5 bases). The CDR3 contains 13 residues. Trimming stripped 4 bases from V and 6 bases from J, with 13 bases between. Germline V gene sequence: CDR1 SGHRS, CDR2 YFSETQ. As DNA, the CDR3 is TGCGCCAGCAGCCGGGACTTGGCGGATGGCTACACCTTC. Residues: CASSRDLADGYTF. Variable domain in full (rest from reference TRBV5-1 and TRBJ1-2): KAGVTQTPRYLIKTRGQQVTLSCSPISGHRSVSWYQQTPGQGLQFLFEYFSETQRNKGNFPGRFSGRQFSNSRSEMNVSTLELGDSALYLCASSRDLADGYTFGSGTRLTVV.